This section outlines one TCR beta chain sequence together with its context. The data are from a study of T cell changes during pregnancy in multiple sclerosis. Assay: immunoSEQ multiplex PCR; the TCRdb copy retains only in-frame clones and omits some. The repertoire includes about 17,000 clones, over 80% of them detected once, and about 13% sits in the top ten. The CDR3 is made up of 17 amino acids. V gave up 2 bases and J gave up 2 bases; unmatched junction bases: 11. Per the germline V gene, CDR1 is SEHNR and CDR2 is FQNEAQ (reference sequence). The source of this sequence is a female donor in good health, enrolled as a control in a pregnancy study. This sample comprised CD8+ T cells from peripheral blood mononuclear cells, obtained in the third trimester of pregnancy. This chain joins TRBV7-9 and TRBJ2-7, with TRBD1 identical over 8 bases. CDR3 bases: TGTGCCAGCAGCTTATTTCCAGGGGGCAGTGGGGCCTACGAGCAGTACTTC. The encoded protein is CASSLFPGGSGAYEQYF. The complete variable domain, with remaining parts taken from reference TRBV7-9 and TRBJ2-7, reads DTGVSQNPRHKITKRGQNVTFRCDPISEHNRLYWYRQTLGQGPEFLTYFQNEAQLEKSRLLSDRFSAERPKGSFSTLEIQRTEQGDSAMYLCASSLFPGGSGAYEQYFGPGTRLTVT.